In its sample, the clone carrying this T cell receptor beta chain was seen many times. Antigen specificity is unknown. The sample belongs to a study of T-cell reconstitution after alpha-beta-depleted transplantation in children. General study results and limits: In some patients, recipient T cells and intrathymic progenitors surviving conditioning explained high day-60 diversity. Alpha-beta T cells present about two months after transplant were reported to originate from several hundred expanded graft clones. Newly produced T cells mostly accounted for T-cell counts and diversity one year post-transplant.

CDR1 and CDR2 (germline): SGDLS, YYNGEE. Between the trimmed V and J ends, which lost 1 base and 6 bases, there was a span of 6 bases. This CDR3 contains 12 residues. Unique molecular identifiers were incorporated when the TCRbeta library was constructed. TCRdb re-called the PCR reads with MiXCR, one entry per CDR3 protein. The table shows 450,000 to 600,000 distinct CDR3 sequences, with about an eighth occurring only once. The sample was PBMCs, mostly from graft donor cells, taken 360 days after TCRalphabeta/CD19-depleted stem cell transplant. The V gene is TRBV9, the J gene TRBJ2-3; weak D call: TRBD1 (6 bases). The TCR originated in a male patient younger than 18 who had a stem cell transplant for acute myeloid leukemia, so the T cells may come from the graft donor. As DNA, the CDR3 is TGTGCCAGCAGCGTAAGGGGGGATACGCAGTATTTT. Residues: CASSVRGDTQYF.